This TCR beta chain was obtained from a study of blood T cell repertoires in COVID-19. As for the study in general: Whether acute or convalescent, the COVID-19 samples came from the United States, Italy and Spain.

Germline values: CDR1 MRHNA, CDR2 SNTAGT. The CDR3 extends over 14 amino acids. Unmatched junction bases numbered 1, after V lost 0 bases and J lost 5 bases. As originally analysed: Nucleated cell number was recorded as an estimate derived from reference gene primer amplification. Sequencing used immunoSEQ multiplex PCR; TCRdb keeps in-frame clones, though not all of them. V and J calls and clone size are those listed in that table; D and trimming were worked out from the DNA. This sample carries over 200,000 clones, 87% of them seen once, and the ten largest clones take 11%. Participants, about 18 to 100 years old, spanned 25 or so US areas. Donors in Cohort 3 who had recovered were those with two negative PCRs, healthcare professional clearance, or resolution of their symptoms.

The rearrangement joins TRBV6-4 to TRBJ1-1; 9 bases match TRBD1. This TCR derives from a young man who had recovered from COVID-19. The sequencing sample was made of PBMCs or T cells enriched from blood (not recorded which). CDR3 coding DNA: TGTGCCAGCAGTGACTCAGACAGGGGGACTGAAGCTTTCTTT. Its translation: CASSDSDRGTEAFF.